The clone carrying this T cell receptor (beta chain) was counted only a few times. Its target is unknown. The entry originates in a study of identical twins. Study-wide results and caveats: Within cord blood, abundant beta clonotypes carried fewer insertions, but memory repertoires showed no such trend. Researchers reported weaker excess twin sharing in beta out-of-frame sequences. Cross-sectional statistical analysis was relied on for the conclusions, without the same donors being followed.

Template switching added a universal primer site; cDNA carried unique molecular identifiers. One entry per CDR3 protein, called by TCRdb with MiXCR from the 5' RACE reads. The sample records about 340,000 distinct CDR3 sequences, about 12% being singletons. The germline gives CDR1 DFQATT, CDR2 SNEGSKA (reference sequence). This CDR3 region has 16 residues. Trimming removed 1 base from V and 5 bases from J; junction bases left unmatched: 8. This sample also belongs to another study, concerning yellow fever vaccine responses in identical twins.

This chain links TRBV20-1 with TRBJ2-3; TRBD2 aligns across 11 bases. Sequences were obtained from CD8+ T cells sorted from blood. This sequence originates from a woman aged 18-29 years in good health. In DNA, the CDR3 is TGCAGTGCTAGAGGCATACTAGCGGGAGAAATAGATACGCAGTATTTT. This translates into CSARGILAGEIDTQYF.